This entry lists 32 T cell receptor beta chains sequenced from one sample in a study of blood T cell repertoires in COVID-19. TCRdb keeps only in-frame clones here, not all; method: immunoSEQ multiplex PCR. The sample consists of some 330,000 clones, about 89% of them appearing once. The sample taken for sequencing was PBMCs or T cells enriched from blood (not recorded which). All receptors derive from a man aged 35 to 55 in a cohort exposed to, infected with or recovered from COVID-19 (not recorded which).

This clone has more than one count but fewer than ten. The chain joins TRBV27 to TRBJ2-7; 7 bases fit TRBD1. V was clipped by 8 bases and J by 6 bases; unmatched bases: 13. Germline V gene sequence: CDR1 MNHEY, CDR2 SMNVEV (reference sequence). The CDR3 contains 14 residues. The CDR3 loop is CASYAQGIGAEQYF. CDR3 nucleotides: TGTGCCAGCTACGCACAGGGGATCGGGGCCGAGCAGTACTTC.

This clone was seen just once. The chain recombines TRBV7-8 with TRBJ2-4; D is possibly TRBD1 (5 bases). The CDR3 spans 17 residues. V was shortened by 5 bases and J by 1 base, with 18 bases between the two germline ends. Per the germline V gene, CDR1 is SGHVS and CDR2 is FQNEAQ. In DNA, the CDR3 is TGTGCCAGCAGCGCCCACCCGGACACCGCGGCCAAAAACATTCAGTACTTC. Translation: CASSAHPDTAAKNIQYF. Full variable domain (remainder filled in from reference TRBV7-8 and TRBJ2-4): GAGVSQSPRYKVAKRGQDVALRCDPISGHVSLFWYQQALGQGPEFLTYFQNEAQLDKSGLPSDRFFAERPEGSVSTLKIQRTQQEDSAVYLCASSAHPDTAAKNIQYFGAGTRLSVL.

This clone was observed once. The rearrangement joins TRBV2 to TRBJ1-6; a possible D gene is TRBD1 (5 bases). The CDR3 extends over 15 amino acids. V was cut by 5 bases and J by 3 bases, with 11 bases left in between. Germline V gene sequence: CDR1 SNHLY, CDR2 FYNNEI. The CDR3 loop reads CASSKRQNYNSPLHF. The CDR3 bases are TGTGCCAGCAGTAAAAGACAGAACTATAATTCACCCCTCCACTTT.

V gene TRBV28 combines with J gene TRBJ2-2, with D possibly TRBD1 on 6 matching bases. V was clipped by 7 bases and J by 6 bases, with 12 bases between them. The germline gives CDR1 MDHEN, CDR2 SYDVKM. The CDR3 totals 13 residues. This chain's CDR3 is CASNHRESGELFF. For the CDR3, the DNA is TGTGCCAGCAACCACAGGGAGTCCGGGGAGCTGTTTTTT.

The rearrangement links TRBV28 to TRBJ1-1, with 9 positions matching TRBD1. With 7 bases clipped from V and 6 bases from J, the junction kept 9 bases outside the gene matches. Germline CDR1 is MDHEN and CDR2 is SYDVKM. The CDR3 has 14 amino acids. The CDR3 DNA follows: TGTGCCAGCACCCCACAGGGGGCGTTGGCTGAAGCTTTCTTT. Translated: CASTPQGALAEAFF.

This chain connects TRBV11-1 to TRBJ1-6, with TRBD1 identical over 7 bases. CDR1 is SGHAT, CDR2 FQDESV, per germline (reference sequence). The CDR3 totals 14 residues. V lost 3 bases to trimming and J lost 8 bases; unmatched junction nucleotides: 4. This CDR3 is CASSLRDRDSPLHF. In nucleotides, the CDR3 is TGTGCCAGCAGCTTGCGGGACAGAGATTCACCCCTCCACTTT.

The CDR3 DNA reads TGCGCCACCCTGGGACTAGCGGGAGCCGGAGAGCAGTACTTC. Its protein is CATLGLAGAGEQYF. The rearrangement links TRBV10-2 to TRBJ2-7, with TRBD2 matching over 14 bases. The CDR3 consists of 14 residues. Germline loops: CDR1 WSHSY, CDR2 SAAADI. V shed 10 bases, J shed 7 bases, and the junction held 9 bases outside the gene matches.

The V call is TRBV2, the J call TRBJ1-2; possibly TRBD1 for D (5 bases). There are 14 residues in the CDR3. Germline loops: CDR1 SNHLY, CDR2 FYNNEI. V dropped 6 bases and J dropped 3 bases, with 14 bases sitting between them. The CDR3 DNA reads TGTGCCAGCAGGGGGACCGGAGGGGACTATGGCTACACCTTC. Translation gives CASRGTGGDYGYTF.

A word on this clone: Other nucleotide sequences in the sample specify the same CDR3. The gene calls are TRBV7-9 and TRBJ1-1, with a weak D call TRBD1 (5 bases). V lost 5 bases, J lost 2 bases, and 9 bases lay in between. This CDR3 is built from 13 residues. From germline, CDR1 is SEHNR and CDR2 FQNEAQ (reference sequence). The CDR3 loop is CASSTGGNTEAFF. As DNA, the CDR3 is TGTGCCAGCAGCACGGGGGGAAACACTGAAGCTTTCTTT. Supplemented by reference TRBV7-9 and TRBJ1-1, the full variable domain reads DTGVSQNPRHKITKRGQNVTFRCDPISEHNRLYWYRQTLGQGPEFLTYFQNEAQLEKSRLLSDRFSAERPKGSFSTLEIQRTEQGDSAMYLCASSTGGNTEAFFGQGTRLTVV.

The sample holds one count of this clone. CDR3 DNA sequence: TGTGCCAGTAGTCAAATAGGGGGTGGCACAGATACGCAGTATTTT. Translation gives CASSQIGGGTDTQYF. The V gene is TRBV19, the J gene TRBJ2-3, with D tentatively TRBD1 (6 bases). This CDR3 is built from 15 residues. Germline lookup yields CDR1 LNHDA and CDR2 SQIVND (reference sequence). V was trimmed by 5 bases and J by 1 base, leaving 13 bases between them.

V and J are TRBV29-1 and TRBJ1-1; D is perhaps TRBD1 (6 bases). Trimming pared 7 bases from V and 4 bases from J, leaving 16 bases between. In germline, CDR1 is SQVTM, CDR2 ANQGSEA. The CDR3 sequence is 13 residues long. CDR3 sequence reads: CSAKQGGTTEAFF. The CDR3 bases are TGCAGCGCTAAACAGGGAGGGACCACTGAAGCTTTCTTT.

The chain carries TRBV28 and TRBJ2-5; D possibly corresponds to TRBD2 (6 bases). Trimming took off 8 bases at V and 6 bases at J, with 16 bases between the two ends. Germline CDR1 MDHEN, CDR2 SYDVKM. The CDR3 has 13 residues. CDR3 coding DNA: TGTGCCAGCTCATTAGGCGGGGTGCAGACCCAGTACTTC. The encoded protein is CASSLGGVQTQYF.

This chain links TRBV5-4 with TRBJ2-5, with TRBD1 matching over 8 bases. The CDR3 runs 13 residues. In germline, CDR1 is SGHNT, CDR2 YYREEE (reference sequence). V gave up 3 bases and J gave up 5 bases; unmatched junction bases: 3. CDR3 residues: CASSSQGAETQYF. CDR3 in DNA: TGTGCCAGCAGCTCCCAGGGGGCGGAGACCCAGTACTTC.

This chain uses TRBV28 with TRBJ2-5, with D possibly matching TRBD2 (6 bases). This CDR3 has 17 amino acids. The V end was cut by 2 bases, the J end by 3 bases, with 19 bases between. Germline-derived CDR1 and CDR2 are MDHEN and SYDVKM. The CDR3 DNA is TGTGCCAGCAGTTTAGGGCTAGCGCGTACAACAAAAGAGACCCAGTACTTC. This encodes CASSLGLARTTKETQYF.

The table lists this clone with a count of one. The CDR3 reads CASSFSVATNEKLFF. CDR3 DNA sequence: TGCGCCAGCAGCTTTTCGGTGGCAACTAATGAAAAACTGTTTTTT. The V and J genes are TRBV5-1 and TRBJ1-4; no definite D call. With 2 bases removed from V and 0 bases from J, the gap between germline ends came to 8 bases. CDR1 is SGHRS and CDR2 is YFSETQ in the germline V gene. There are 15 residues in the CDR3.

The rearrangement links TRBV6-5 to TRBJ1-3; D may be TRBD1 (6 bases). Germline V gene lookup returns CDR1 MNHEY and CDR2 SVGAGI. Trimming shortened V by 0 bases and J by 2 bases, and 11 bases separated the two germline ends. The CDR3 length is 16 residues. Here the CDR3 reads CASSYSGQLAGNTIYF. The DNA of the CDR3 is TGTGCCAGCAGTTACTCGGGACAATTGGCTGGAAACACCATATATTTT.

The genes are TRBV18 and TRBJ1-6; 7 nucleotides line up with TRBD1. V lost 6 bases to trimming and J lost 5 bases; unmatched junction nucleotides: 7. Germline V CDR1 and CDR2: KGHSH, LQKENI. This CDR3 has 15 amino acids. CDR3 residues: CASSLDREDNSPLHF. For the CDR3, the DNA is TGTGCCAGCTCGCTAGACAGGGAAGATAATTCACCCCTCCACTTT.

This clone was observed a single time. This chain links TRBV7-2 with TRBJ2-3; the match to TRBD1 covers 7 bases. This CDR3 comprises 14 residues. Germline V gene lookup returns CDR1 SGHTA and CDR2 FQGNSA. V lost 0 bases and J lost 11; bases outside the gene matches: 8. CDR3 region: CASSLAIDRVEQYF. Here the CDR3 DNA reads TGTGCCAGCAGCTTAGCAATCGACAGGGTTGAGCAGTATTTT. Full variable domain (outside the CDR3, taken from reference TRBV7-2 and TRBJ2-3): GAGVSQSPSNKVTEKGKDVELRCDPISGHTALYWYRQSLGQGLEFLIYFQGNSAPDKSGLPSDRFSAERTGGSVSTLTIQRTQQEDSAVYLCASSLAIDRVEQYFGPGTRLTVL.

This clone was recorded once. This chain joins TRBV28 and TRBJ1-2; D may be TRBD1 (6 bases). Germline CDR1 reads MDHEN; CDR2 reads SYDVKM. This CDR3 comprises 12 residues. V was clipped by 10 bases and J by 8 bases, with 17 bases between them. The CDR3 sequence is CAIPGEGEGYTF. As DNA, the CDR3 is TGTGCCATCCCCGGGGAGGGGGAAGGCTACACCTTC.

This rearrangement joins TRBV6-5 to TRBJ2-1, with 9 nucleotides matching TRBD2. CDR1 and CDR2 (germline): MNHEY, SVGAGI. The trim removed 6 bases at V and 10 bases at J, leaving 4 bases unmatched. There are 12 residues in the CDR3. CDR3 sequence reads: CASRVSGGEQFF. The CDR3 DNA sequence: TGTGCCAGCAGGGTTAGCGGGGGAGAGCAGTTCTTC.

The genes are TRBV6-5 and TRBJ1-1; TRBD1 is a possible D gene (5 bases). The V gene's germline CDR1 is MNHEY and CDR2 SVGAGI. Deletions cut 10 bases from V and 1 base from J, with 16 bases between. The CDR3 is 14 amino acids. The CDR3 sequence is CATLSYRWNTEAFF. CDR3 nucleotides: TGTGCCACCCTGAGTTACAGGTGGAACACTGAAGCTTTCTTT.

V gene TRBV5-1 combines with J gene TRBJ2-3; 12 bases match TRBD2. The V segment lost 4 bases and the J segment 2 bases; nucleotides outside the gene matches: 5. The CDR3 spans 16 residues. Germline CDR1 SGHRS, CDR2 YFSETQ. The CDR3 protein is CASSPGLAGPTDTQYF. The CDR3, as DNA: TGCGCCAGCAGCCCGGGACTAGCGGGCCCCACAGATACGCAGTATTTT. Using reference TRBV5-1 and TRBJ2-3 for the parts outside the CDR3, the full variable domain is KAGVTQTPRYLIKTRGQQVTLSCSPISGHRSVSWYQQTPGQGLQFLFEYFSETQRNKGNFPGRFSGRQFSNSRSEMNVSTLELGDSALYLCASSPGLAGPTDTQYFGPGTRLTVL.

V and J are TRBV5-3 and TRBJ2-2; the D is unclear. TRBV5-3 is noted as an ORF with a role that remains uncertain. V was pared by 4 bases and J by 0 bases, with 4 bases between. The CDR3 has 13 residues. CDR3 amino acids: CARSASNTGELFF. CDR3 sequence (DNA): TGTGCCAGAAGCGCGTCGAACACCGGGGAGCTGTTTTTT.

This chain joins TRBV4-2 and TRBJ2-1, with TRBD2 identical over 9 bases. In germline, CDR1 is LGHNA, CDR2 YNFKEQ. The CDR3 covers 17 residues. Trimming took 0 bases from V and 9 from J; bases not matched to a gene: 12. CDR3 sequence reads: CASSQDSGTSSRSEQFF. CDR3 DNA: TGTGCCAGCAGCCAAGACTCCGGGACTAGCTCGCGGAGTGAGCAGTTCTTC.

The chain links TRBV27 to TRBJ1-1; D is possibly TRBD1 (6 bases). Looked up from germline, CDR1 is MNHEY and CDR2 is SMNVEV (reference sequence). V shed 5 bases and J shed 5 bases, with 6 bases lying between them. This CDR3 has 11 amino acids. The CDR3 sequence is CASSQGTEAFF. The CDR3 DNA follows: TGTGCCAGCAGTCAGGGGACTGAAGCTTTCTTT.

V and J are TRBV5-1 and TRBJ1-1, with 9 bases aligning to TRBD1. The CDR3 is made up of 15 amino acids. Germline CDR1 and CDR2: SGHRS and YFSETQ. V trimming: 0 bases; J trimming: 1 base; junction bases outside the gene matches: 1. The CDR3: CASSLGTGANTEAFF. The CDR3 nucleotides read TGCGCCAGCAGCTTGGGGACAGGGGCGAACACTGAAGCTTTCTTT.

The chain links TRBV7-3 to TRBJ2-3, with TRBD1 identical over 10 bases. Germline CDR1 is SGHTA and CDR2 is FQGTGA. The V segment lost 2 bases and the J segment 2 bases; nucleotides outside the gene matches: 1. The CDR3 loop spans 15 amino acids. CDR3 region: CASSLDRGHTDTQYF. CDR3 DNA sequence: TGTGCCAGCAGCTTAGACAGGGGGCACACAGATACGCAGTATTTT. Together with reference TRBV7-3 and TRBJ2-3, the CDR3 gives the full variable domain: GAGVSQTPSNKVTEKGKYVELRCDPISGHTALYWYRQSLGQGPEFLIYFQGTGAADDSGLPNDRFFAVRPEGSVSTLKIQRTERGDSAVYLCASSLDRGHTDTQYFGPGTRLTVL.

V gene TRBV5-4 combines with J gene TRBJ1-1, with 8 positions matching TRBD1. The CDR3 has 15 amino acids. Germline CDR1 SGHNT, CDR2 YYREEE (reference sequence). V lost 4 bases, J lost 2 bases, and 7 bases stayed unmatched. The CDR3 sequence: CASSPGGTGNTEAFF. CDR3 coding DNA: TGTGCCAGCAGCCCCGGTGGGACAGGAAACACTGAAGCTTTCTTT. Full variable domain (outside the CDR3, taken from reference TRBV5-4 and TRBJ1-1): ETGVTQSPTHLIKTRGQQVTLRCSSQSGHNTVSWYQQALGQGPQFIFQYYREEENGRGNFPPRFSGLQFPNYSSELNVNALELDDSALYLCASSPGGTGNTEAFFGQGTRLTVV.

CDR3 amino acids: CASSYNRVQISPLHF. Written as DNA, the CDR3 is TGTGCCAGCAGCTACAACAGGGTGCAAATTTCACCCCTCCACTTT. J is TRBJ1-6 and V is TRBV7-2; possible D gene TRBD1, 6 bases. V shed 4 bases and J shed 9 bases, with 16 bases lying between them. CDR3 length: 15 residues. Germline CDR1 reads SGHTA; CDR2 reads FQGNSA.

The V call is TRBV5-1, the J call TRBJ1-4; 7 nucleotides align to TRBD1. In germline, CDR1 is SGHRS, CDR2 YFSETQ. CDR3 length equals 14 residues. V dropped 2 bases and J dropped 7; count of bases not matched to a gene: 5. In nucleotides, the CDR3 is TGCGCCAGCAGCTTCCTGCACAGGGGTGAAAAACTGTTTTTT. It encodes CASSFLHRGEKLFF.

V gene TRBV7-6 combines with J gene TRBJ1-3; D is ambiguous. Trimming took 2 bases from V and 0 from J, leaving 14 bases between them. CDR3 length equals 17 residues. The germline gives CDR1 SGHVS, CDR2 FNYEAQ. CDR3 DNA: TGTGCCAGCAGCTTATTATCAGGTCACCTCTCTGGAAACACCATATATTTT. It codes for CASSLLSGHLSGNTIYF.

The V and J genes are TRBV15 and TRBJ2-7, with a tentative D call TRBD1 (6 bases). From germline, CDR1 is LNHNV and CDR2 YYDKDF (reference sequence). Trimming stripped 5 bases from V and 4 bases from J, with 15 bases between. CDR3 size: 14 residues. Written as DNA, the CDR3 is TGTGCCACCAGCGGGCAGGGGTCTGGATACGAGCAGTACTTC. Translation gives CATSGQGSGYEQYF. The entire variable domain, with the rest obtained from reference TRBV15 and TRBJ2-7, is as follows: DAMVIQNPRYQVTQFGKPVTLSCSQTLNHNVMYWYQQKSSQAPKLLFHYYDKDFNNEADTPDNFQSRRPNTSFCFLDIRSPGLGDTAMYLCATSGQGSGYEQYFGPGTRLTVT.